One T cell receptor (beta chain) is described in this entry. No antigen is known for it. Trimming cost V 1 base and J 4 bases; bases outside gene matches: 18. The CDR3 covers 19 residues. Germline V gives CDR1 MGHRA, CDR2 YSYEKL. The data are from a study of T cell responses to AZD1222 COVID-19 vaccine. This table comes from immunoSEQ multiplex PCR, and its TCRdb copy is limited to in-frame clones, with some not included. The profile shows more than 150,000 clones, 88% of them singletons. Findings of the study overall: Donors were largely white British and mainly female; clonal diversity was possibly underestimated.

The chain links TRBV4-1 to TRBJ2-7; TRBD1 matches at 8 bases. Sequencing was performed on peripheral blood, taken 28 days after the second AZD1222 dose. The TCR sequence derives from an adult who received the AZD1222 COVID-19 vaccine. The CDR3 region has the DNA TGCGCCAGCAGCCAAGGCACTCGGGACAGGTTATTGGGACTGTACGAGCAGTACTTC. Protein sequence: CASSQGTRDRLLGLYEQYF.